The sequence of this T cell receptor beta chain was determined in a study of early T cells in non-severe SARS-CoV-2 infection. Study-wide background: Bulk RNA from unsorted whole blood was sequenced; chains were unpaired.

Trimming at V came to 5 bases and at J to 14 bases, leaving 14 bases not matched to a gene. Germline V CDR1 and CDR2: SEHNR, FQNEAQ (reference sequence). The CDR3 is 13 amino acids. Researchers tagged individual cDNA molecules with unique molecular identifiers. Each CDR3 protein is one row after TCRdb ran MiXCR on the 5' RACE reads. The sample records tens of thousands of distinct CDR3 sequences, around 4.6% being singletons. Overall study results and limits: VDJdb-based matching was biased toward anti-spike CD8 responses and missed private and CD4 specificities.

Many counts were recorded for this clonotype. Antigen: not known. The gene calls are TRBV7-9 and TRBJ1-2; 7 bases fit TRBD1. The source is an adult who was a healthcare worker with PCR-confirmed SARS-CoV-2 infection or an uninfected control (not recorded which). Input material: whole blood. This CDR3 reads CASSEQGLEGGTF. CDR3 nucleotides: TGTGCCAGCAGCGAACAGGGGTTGGAAGGAGGAACCTTC.